This T cell receptor beta chain originates from a study of a mutant IDH1 vaccine in newly diagnosed glioma. Study information: Vaccines began 4-6 weeks after radiotherapy alone, or with temozolomide cycles.

Germline V gene data show CDR1 as KGHSH and CDR2 as LQKENI. The CDR3 covers 15 residues. V was trimmed by 3 bases and J by 0 bases, leaving 9 bases between them. Time point noted: week 35, safety follow-up. In the vaccine, a single dose held 300 ug of the mutant IDH1 20-mer peptide, along with topical imiquimod. Comment on this clone: Its target is not known.

Assay used: immunoSEQ multiplex PCR; TCRdb lists only in-frame clones, some missing. The sample includes over 40,000 clones, 75% to 90% of them seen just once. The TCR originated in a man aged 35-49 years with glioma. V and J are TRBV18 and TRBJ1-3, with no clear D. The sequences come from PBMCs, collected from a glioma patient whose treatment included an IDH1 peptide vaccine. CDR3 in amino acids: CASSPVGHSGNTIYF. CDR3 nucleotides: TGTGCCAGCTCACCGGTCGGCCACTCTGGAAACACCATATATTTT.